A selection of T cell receptor beta chains follows, all from one sample in a study of blood T cell repertoires in COVID-19. Sequencing was performed with immunoSEQ multiplex PCR; in TCRdb, only in-frame clones are kept and a portion is missing. Of around 220,000 clones in the sample, about 86% were seen once. The sequenced material came from peripheral blood. These receptors came from a man between 18 and 35 years old with active or convalescent COVID-19. CDR3s include the opening cysteine and the closing phenylalanine or tryptophan. Fields, in order: CDR3 protein, CDR3 DNA, V gene, D gene, clone size, J gene. D genes are given only for firm matches. Size is omitted from some rows. Given values are once, few, many or a class for expanded clones.

CATSLSRWESVGNTIYF	TGTGCCACCAGCTTATCGAGGTGGGAGAGCGTTGGAAACACCATATATTTT	TRBV15	NA	NA	TRBJ1-3
CASSPTSGTSGAQYF	TGTGCCAGCAGCCCGACTAGCGGGACCTCCGGGGCGCAGTACTTC	TRBV7-6	TRBD2	few	TRBJ2-7
CASSDDRSSYEQYF	TGCGCCAGCAGCGACGACAGGAGCTCCTACGAGCAGTACTTC	TRBV10-1	NA	once	TRBJ2-7
CASSRSPTGDNYEQYF	TGTGCCAGCTCACGCTCTCCGACAGGGGACAACTACGAGCAGTACTTC	TRBV18	TRBD1	few	TRBJ2-7
CASTRQGGLFYEQYF	TGTGCCAGCACAAGACAGGGAGGTTTGTTCTACGAGCAGTACTTC	TRBV6-6	NA	NA	TRBJ2-7
CASSPPPQGGETQYF	TGTGCCAGCAGCCCACCTCCCCAGGGAGGGGAGACCCAGTACTTC	TRBV5-5	TRBD2	NA	TRBJ2-5
CASTRSSYNEQFF	TGTGCCAGCACGAGGAGCTCCTACAATGAGCAGTTCTTC	TRBV9	NA	NA	TRBJ2-1
CASSQKQTVNTEAFF	TGTGCCAGCAGCCAGAAACAGACCGTGAACACTGAAGCTTTCTTT	TRBV3-1/TRBV3-2	NA	NA	TRBJ1-1
CASSLEPYGADTQYF	TGTGCCAGTAGTTTAGAACCCTACGGTGCAGATACGCAGTATTTT	TRBV19	NA	NA	TRBJ2-3
CASSKEGDRKSPLHF	TGTGCCAGCAGCAAAGAGGGCGACAGGAAGTCACCCCTCCACTTT	TRBV21-1	NA	NA	TRBJ1-6
CASSPWTSGRRSTDTQYF	TGTGCCAGCTCACCGTGGACTAGCGGGAGGCGAAGCACAGATACGCAGTATTTT	TRBV18	TRBD2	NA	TRBJ2-3
CAWSEEGTANYGYTF	TGTGCCTGGAGTGAAGAGGGGACAGCTAACTATGGCTACACCTTC	TRBV30	TRBD1	NA	TRBJ1-2
CASSSDGNEQYF	TGTGCCAGCTCCTCGGACGGGAACGAGCAGTACTTC	TRBV18	NA	NA	TRBJ2-7
CASSQDPGGYEQYF	TGTGCCAGCAGCCAAGATCCCGGGGGGTACGAGCAGTACTTC	TRBV3-1/TRBV3-2	TRBD2	NA	TRBJ2-7
CASSRDRSSYEQYF	TGTGCCAGCAGCAGAGACAGAAGCTCCTACGAGCAGTACTTC	TRBV7-2	NA	NA	TRBJ2-7
CASSSPKDGGGRNQPQHF	TGTGCCAGCAGCTCCCCAAAGGATGGGGGGGGTCGCAATCAGCCCCAGCATTTT	TRBV28	NA	NA	TRBJ1-5
CASSEPEAGSYGYTF	TGTGCCAGCAGTGAACCCGAAGCCGGGAGCTATGGCTACACCTTC	TRBV25-1	NA	NA	TRBJ1-2
CAWASRGRSDTQYF	TGTGCCTGGGCGAGTCGCGGGAGATCAGATACGCAGTATTTT	TRBV30	TRBD2	once	TRBJ2-3
CASSYDRGTAFF	TGTGCCAGCAGTTATGACAGGGGAACAGCTTTCTTT	TRBV28	TRBD1	NA	TRBJ1-1
CAISAGVFRRDRPSASGNTIYF	TGTGCCATCAGTGCCGGAGTCTTTCGGCGGGACAGACCATCCGCCTCTGGAAACACCATATATTTT	TRBV10-3	TRBD1	NA	TRBJ1-3
CASSLTGQSGQPQHF	TGTGCCAGCAGTTTAACGGGACAGTCTGGTCAGCCCCAGCATTTT	TRBV27	TRBD1	NA	TRBJ1-5
CASSQGDETQYF	TGTGCCAGCTCACAGGGGGACGAGACCCAGTACTTC	TRBV18	NA	NA	TRBJ2-5
CASNVGATEAFF	TGTGCCAGCAACGTGGGGGCCACTGAAGCTTTCTTT	TRBV13	NA	NA	TRBJ1-1
CASSQDTLGEKLFF	TGTGCCAGCAGCCAAGATACTCTCGGTGAAAAACTGTTTTTT	TRBV4-2	NA	NA	TRBJ1-4
CASSQGWGAYNEQFF	TGTGCCAGCAGCCAAGGATGGGGGGCCTACAATGAGCAGTTCTTC	TRBV3-1/TRBV3-2	NA	NA	TRBJ2-1
CASSIDGSGAGGPAETQYF	TGTGCCAGTAGTATAGACGGGAGTGGAGCGGGAGGGCCTGCGGAGACCCAGTACTTC	TRBV19	TRBD2	NA	TRBJ2-5
CASSQEWRAGTYGYTF	TGTGCCAGCAGCCAAGAATGGAGGGCGGGCACCTATGGCTACACCTTC	TRBV3-1/TRBV3-2	NA	NA	TRBJ1-2
CASRAGGDNEQFF	TGTGCCAGCAGAGCGGGGGGAGATAATGAGCAGTTCTTC	TRBV28	TRBD2	NA	TRBJ2-1
CASSSETTSEGAKNIQYF	TGCGCCAGCAGCTCGGAAACGACTAGCGAGGGCGCCAAAAACATTCAGTACTTC	TRBV5-1	TRBD2	NA	TRBJ2-4
CASSYGATLDSPLHF	TGTGCCAGCAGTTACGGGGCGACACTCGATTCACCCCTCCACTTT	TRBV6-2/TRBV6-3	NA	NA	TRBJ1-6
CASSLQGARGNTIYF	TGTGCCAGCAGCCTGCAGGGGGCGCGAGGAAACACCATATATTTT	TRBV3-1/TRBV3-2	TRBD1	NA	TRBJ1-3
CASAVPSTDTQYF	TGTGCCAGCGCGGTTCCTAGCACAGATACGCAGTATTTT	TRBV7-8	NA	NA	TRBJ2-3
CSVLPSGTFGEQYF	TGCAGCGTTCTGCCTAGCGGAACCTTCGGCGAGCAGTACTTC	TRBV29-1	TRBD2	NA	TRBJ2-7
CAISDPTTGRGYTF	TGTGCCATCAGTGACCCTACGACAGGAAGGGGCTACACCTTC	TRBV10-3	NA	many	TRBJ1-2
CASSSAGTGAYEQYF	TGTGCCAGCAGTTCGGCCGGGACAGGGGCCTACGAGCAGTACTTC	TRBV28	TRBD1	NA	TRBJ2-7
CASSDAGFRNEQFF	TGTGCCAGCAGTGATGCAGGGTTTCGCAATGAGCAGTTCTTC	TRBV25-1	NA	once	TRBJ2-1
CASSLDPGEHTEAFF	TGTGCCAGCAGCTTAGACCCGGGGGAGCACACTGAAGCTTTCTTT	TRBV13	NA	NA	TRBJ1-1
CASSPDMSSSYEQYF	TGTGCCAGCAGCCCGGACATGTCAAGCTCCTACGAGCAGTACTTC	TRBV7-6	NA	NA	TRBJ2-7
CASSPSGGPYNEQFF	TGCGCCAGCAGCCCAAGCGGGGGGCCCTACAATGAGCAGTTCTTC	TRBV4-3	TRBD2	NA	TRBJ2-1
CASSYPLAGGPSGHTDTQYF	TGTGCCAGCAGCTACCCTCTAGCGGGAGGGCCCTCGGGCCACACAGATACGCAGTATTTT	TRBV7-6	TRBD2	NA	TRBJ2-3
CSASSAGDQPQHF	TGCAGTGCTAGTTCGGCAGGGGACCAGCCCCAGCATTTT	TRBV20-1	NA	NA	TRBJ1-5
CASSMGQGPDSYEQYF	TGTGCCAGTAGTATGGGACAGGGGCCAGACTCCTACGAGCAGTACTTC	TRBV19	TRBD1	NA	TRBJ2-7
CASSQTTGEGMTNEKLFF	TGTGCCAGTAGCCAAACGACAGGGGAGGGAATGACTAATGAAAAACTGTTTTTT	TRBV19	TRBD1	NA	TRBJ1-4
CASSGNRGGTGELFF	TGTGCCAGCAGTGGGAACCGGGGAGGCACCGGGGAGCTGTTTTTT	TRBV27	NA	NA	TRBJ2-2
CASSLAVAGGTTEAFF	TGTGCCAGCAGCTTAGCCGTGGCAGGGGGCACCACTGAAGCTTTCTTT	TRBV7-2	TRBD1	NA	TRBJ1-1
CASSSGLQGAWDIQYF	TGTGCCAGCAGCTCAGGACTACAGGGGGCTTGGGACATTCAGTACTTC	TRBV7-2	TRBD1	NA	TRBJ2-4
CASSLLARDSYNEQFF	TGCGCCAGCAGTCTTCTAGCGAGGGACTCCTACAATGAGCAGTTCTTC	TRBV5-1	NA	NA	TRBJ2-1
CASSLGGQSYNEQFF	TGCGCCAGCAGCTTGGGGGGACAGTCCTACAATGAGCAGTTCTTC	TRBV5-1	TRBD1	few	TRBJ2-1
CAWSPPGQPNYGYTF	TGTGCCTGGAGTCCCCCTGGACAACCGAACTATGGCTACACCTTC	TRBV30	NA	NA	TRBJ1-2
CATSDLTEEAFF	TGTGCCACCAGTGATTTGACAGAAGAAGCTTTCTTT	TRBV24-1	NA	NA	TRBJ1-1
CASSPIARNEKLFF	TGTGCCAGTAGTCCTATTGCCCGAAATGAAAAACTGTTTTTT	TRBV19	NA	NA	TRBJ1-4
CASQEGKVYEQFF	TGTGCCAGCCAGGAGGGCAAAGTGTATGAGCAGTTCTTC	TRBV28	NA	NA	TRBJ2-1
CASSQDFRNTGELFF	TGTGCCAGCAGCCAAGACTTCCGGAACACCGGGGAGCTGTTTTTT	TRBV3-1/TRBV3-2	NA	NA	TRBJ2-2
CASTVVVEQFF	TGTGCCAGCACGGTGGTTGTTGAGCAGTTCTTC	TRBV2	NA	NA	TRBJ2-1
CASSPSGVSYNEQFF	TGTGCCAGCAGCCCTAGCGGGGTCTCCTACAATGAGCAGTTCTTC	TRBV5-8	TRBD2	NA	TRBJ2-1